These T cell receptor beta chains were read from a single sample in a study of blood T cell repertoires in COVID-19. Sequencing used immunoSEQ multiplex PCR; TCRdb keeps in-frame clones, though not all of them. Among approximately 280,000 clones, approximately 85% were seen once, and the ten largest hold more than 7.5%. The sequencing input was peripheral blood. The receptors were gathered from a man aged 18 to 29 with active or convalescent COVID-19. CDR3s include the opening cysteine and the closing phenylalanine or tryptophan. Each record gives: clone size, J gene, D gene, V gene, CDR3 protein, CDR3 DNA. A D gene is named only where the DNA matches it firmly. Clone size is not always given. Where it is, it says once, few, many or a class for expanded clones.

.	TRBJ2-7	.	TRBV5-6	CASRGLNYEQYF	TGTGCCAGCAGGGGACTGAACTACGAGCAGTACTTC
.	TRBJ1-5	.	TRBV7-9	CASSLGTGYQPQHF	TGTGCCAGCAGCTTAGGTACAGGGTACCAGCCCCAGCATTTT
once	TRBJ1-5	.	TRBV9	CASSVGGRGYQPQHF	TGTGCCAGCAGCGTAGGGGGCAGGGGCTATCAGCCCCAGCATTTT
.	TRBJ2-1	TRBD1	TRBV27	CASSYTGGYNEQFF	TGTGCCAGCAGTTACACAGGGGGCTACAATGAGCAGTTCTTC
.	TRBJ1-1	TRBD1	TRBV5-6	CASSLGNRGNTEAFF	TGTGCCAGCAGCTTGGGGAACAGGGGGAACACTGAAGCTTTCTTT
.	TRBJ1-2	.	TRBV7-2	CASSSTGLRYGYTF	TGTGCCAGCAGCTCCACAGGGTTACGCTATGGCTACACCTTC
.	TRBJ1-6	.	TRBV6-5	CASKEGNDSPLHF	TGTGCCAGCAAGGAGGGGAATGATTCACCCCTCCACTTT
.	TRBJ1-4	TRBD1	TRBV6-1	CASLGTDLVVEKLFF	TGTGCCAGCCTCGGGACAGATTTAGTAGTTGAAAAACTGTTTTTT
.	TRBJ2-3	.	TRBV5-1	CASRSSGFTDTQYF	TGCGCCAGCAGGTCGTCAGGGTTCACAGATACGCAGTATTTT
.	TRBJ1-4	TRBD1	TRBV15	CATSRPPLSVTGGEKLFF	TGTGCCACCAGCAGACCGCCACTGTCGGTCACAGGGGGAGAAAAACTGTTTTTT
.	TRBJ2-2	.	TRBV12-3/TRBV12-4	CASRSTNTGELFF	TGTGCCAGCCGGAGCACGAACACCGGGGAGCTGTTTTTT
.	TRBJ2-2	TRBD2	TRBV5-6	CASSAGTSGANTGELFF	TGTGCCAGCAGCGCAGGGACTAGCGGGGCCAACACCGGGGAGCTGTTTTTT
.	TRBJ2-7	.	TRBV7-2	CASTSSRASTYEQYF	TGTGCCAGCACCTCGTCACGTGCTTCTACCTACGAGCAGTACTTC
.	TRBJ2-3	TRBD1	TRBV7-9	CANELDRGRADTQYF	TGTGCCAACGAACTGGACAGGGGGCGGGCAGATACGCAGTATTTT
.	TRBJ2-7	.	TRBV5-6	CASSLSPREQYF	TGTGCCAGCAGCTTATCCCCCCGCGAGCAGTACTTC
.	TRBJ1-2	.	TRBV5-6	CASSLQLMNYGYTF	TGTGCCAGCAGCTTACAGCTGATGAACTATGGCTACACCTTC
.	TRBJ2-3	.	TRBV4-2	CASSLNSEWRATDTQYF	TGTGCCAGCAGCCTTAATAGCGAGTGGAGGGCGACAGATACGCAGTATTTT
.	TRBJ2-7	.	TRBV27	CASSLGGRNEQYF	TGTGCCAGCAGTTTAGGGGGCAGGAACGAGCAGTACTTC
.	TRBJ1-3	.	TRBV19	CASSRPRPDSGNTIYF	TGTGCCAGTAGTCGGCCGCGGCCCGACTCTGGAAACACCATATATTTT
.	TRBJ1-2	.	TRBV9	CASSTQTGNYGYTF	TGTGCCAGCAGCACGCAGACGGGTAACTATGGCTACACCTTC
.	TRBJ2-2	.	TRBV2	CASSVRTAYTGELFF	TGTGCCAGCAGTGTGAGGACAGCCTACACCGGGGAGCTGTTTTTT
.	TRBJ1-2	TRBD1	TRBV12-3/TRBV12-4	CASRTGNYGYTF	TGTGCCAGCCGGACAGGGAACTATGGCTACACCTTC
.	TRBJ2-5	.	TRBV2	CASRIDTQETQYF	TGTGCCAGCAGAATCGACACGCAAGAGACCCAGTACTTC
.	TRBJ1-1	.	TRBV2	CASSEGGDIEAFF	TGTGCCAGCAGTGAAGGAGGGGACATTGAGGCTTTCTTT
.	TRBJ1-2	.	TRBV16	CASSQSITGWDYGYTF	TGTGCCAGCAGCCAATCGATAACAGGGTGGGACTATGGCTACACCTTC
.	TRBJ1-1	.	TRBV14	CASSARLNTEAFF	TGTGCCAGCAGCGCCAGGCTGAACACTGAAGCTTTCTTT
once	TRBJ2-3	TRBD2	TRBV5-8	CASSSGTSGGRDTQYF	TGTGCCAGCAGCTCAGGGACTAGCGGGGGGAGAGATACGCAGTATTTT
.	TRBJ2-7	.	TRBV21-1	CASSKGDRASDPMHEQYF	TGTGCCAGCAGCAAGGGAGACAGGGCTTCAGATCCTATGCACGAGCAGTACTTC
.	TRBJ1-2	TRBD1	TRBV7-9	CASSSGFRDRGNFPTGYTF	TGTGCCAGCAGCTCTGGGTTTCGTGACAGGGGGAATTTCCCTACTGGCTACACCTTC
few	TRBJ2-3	.	TRBV7-6	CASSLGEGVGTDTQYF	TGTGCCAGCAGCTTAGGGGAGGGGGTAGGCACAGATACGCAGTATTTT
few	TRBJ1-6	TRBD1	TRBV9	CASSDRTGINSPLHF	TGTGCCAGCAGCGACCGGACAGGGATCAATTCACCCCTCCACTTT
.	TRBJ2-1	TRBD2	TRBV19	CASSISSGGGIEQFF	TGTGCCAGTAGTATATCGAGCGGGGGGGGCATTGAGCAGTTCTTC
once	TRBJ2-2	.	TRBV5-6	CASSTGTTGELFF	TGTGCCAGCAGCACGGGAACCACCGGGGAGCTGTTTTTT
.	TRBJ1-1	.	TRBV4-3	CASSSRLGGHTEAFF	TGCGCCAGCAGCTCGCGGTTAGGGGGTCACACTGAAGCTTTCTTT
.	TRBJ1-2	TRBD1	TRBV7-9	CASSLDRETWDGYTF	TGTGCCAGCAGCCTAGACAGGGAGACGTGGGATGGCTACACCTTC
.	TRBJ2-3	.	TRBV18	CASSPSKRDTQYF	TGTGCCAGCTCACCTTCAAAGCGGGATACGCAGTATTTT
.	TRBJ1-5	.	TRBV4-1	CASSQVAGGQPQHF	TGCGCCAGCAGCCAAGTGGCCGGGGGTCAGCCCCAGCATTTT
.	TRBJ1-5	TRBD1	TRBV6-1	CASSERGLGQPQHF	TGTGCCAGCAGTGAGAGGGGGCTAGGGCAGCCCCAGCATTTT
.	TRBJ1-2	TRBD1	TRBV9	CASSGPGTGTLGYTF	TGTGCCAGCAGCGGGCCCGGGACAGGGACCCTTGGCTACACCTTC
.	TRBJ1-3	TRBD1	TRBV9	CASSVEATGFGNTIYF	TGTGCCAGCAGCGTAGAAGCGACAGGGTTTGGAAACACCATATATTTT
.	TRBJ1-1	TRBD1	TRBV7-9	CASSLMGRGAFF	TGTGCCAGCAGCTTAATGGGCAGGGGGGCTTTCTTT
once	TRBJ1-3	TRBD1	TRBV9	CASSGRTGGNTIYF	TGTGCCAGCAGCGGCCGGACAGGGGGAAACACCATATATTTT
.	TRBJ2-7	TRBD1	TRBV20-1	CSASKGAQTYEQYF	TGCAGTGCTAGTAAGGGGGCCCAGACCTACGAGCAGTACTTC
.	TRBJ1-2	.	TRBV19	CASQSRTDYGYTF	TGTGCCAGTCAGAGCCGTACAGACTATGGCTACACCTTC
.	TRBJ2-5	.	TRBV5-6	CASSLATGSETQYF	TGTGCCAGCAGCTTGGCCACAGGGAGCGAGACCCAGTACTTC
few	TRBJ1-1	TRBD1	TRBV9	CASSAHGQGTEAFF	TGTGCCAGCAGCGCCCACGGACAGGGCACTGAAGCTTTCTTT
.	TRBJ2-2	TRBD1	TRBV6-6	CASSHSRTGADGELFF	TGTGCCAGCAGTCACTCGAGGACAGGGGCTGACGGGGAGCTGTTTTTT
few	TRBJ1-2	.	TRBV19	CASRRGDGYTF	TGTGCCAGTAGGCGGGGGGATGGCTACACCTTC